This section outlines one TCR beta chain sequence together with its context. Its antigen is unknown. V was trimmed by 2 bases and J by 1 base, leaving 11 bases between them. The CDR3 loop spans 14 amino acids. Germline V gene sequence: CDR1 SQVTM, CDR2 ANQGSEA. This specimen belongs to a study of shared clonotypes between healthy human individuals. Study observations and caveats: The sole specimen, blood, was sampled, and tissue repertoires likely differ. Generally, naive subsets (rather than memory subsets) showed larger estimated richness.

As defined, naive CD8 cells were CD45RO-negative and positively selected for CCR7, with terminally differentiated effector memory CD45RA+ cells excluded. Genomic DNA of every subset was divided equally among multiple immunoSEQ plates. Method: immunoSEQ multiplex PCR; TCRdb's copy keeps in-frame clones and lacks some. The table has millions of clones, roughly 94% seen once; the top ten hold roughly 1.1%. The clonotype comes from a man aged 18 to 29 in good health. The material sequenced was naive CD8+ T cells sorted from blood. The chain is built from TRBV29-1 and TRBJ1-2, with unresolved D. The CDR3 is CSVESRLYNYGYTF. DNA of the CDR3: TGCAGCGTTGAATCCCGGCTGTATAACTATGGCTACACCTTC.